The 11 T cell receptor beta chains in this list originate from one sample, sequenced in a study of T cell repertoires in cytomegalovirus infection. MiXCR, applied by TCRdb to the reads, yields one record per CDR3 protein. Among some 440,000 distinct CDR3 sequences listed, approximately 33% were seen once. Sequencing used PBMCs. The receptors come from a human donor in good health (CMV status not recorded). Some clones in this sample may be carry-over from other donors' samples.

The CDR3 here is CASSVDRVKDTQYF. As DNA, the CDR3 is TGTGCCAGCAGCGTAGACAGGGTGAAAGATACGCAGTATTTT. The chain is built from TRBV7-8 and TRBJ2-3; TRBD1 agrees at 7 bases. This CDR3 comprises 14 residues. Trimming cost V 5 bases and J 5 bases; bases outside gene matches: 7. Germline V CDR1 and CDR2: SGHVS, FQNEAQ.

Ten or more counts support this clonotype. The gene calls are TRBV7-3 and TRBJ2-2; D remains unclear. The germline V and J ends were trimmed by 0 bases and 0 bases, with 5 bases remaining between them. Germline V CDR1 and CDR2: SGHTA, FQGTGA. The CDR3 consists of 15 residues. CDR3 sequence (DNA): TGTGCCAGCAGCTTAACCCCAGCGAACACCGGGGAGCTGTTTTTT. Protein sequence: CASSLTPANTGELFF.

V is TRBV12-5 and J is TRBJ1-1; 9 bases are shared with TRBD1. Germline CDR1 reads LGHNT; CDR2 reads FRNRAP. V shed 0 bases and J 3 bases; nucleotides not matched to a gene: 8. The length of the CDR3 is 17 residues. The CDR3 is CASGLVPTGGSHTEAFF. CDR3 sequence (DNA): TGTGCTAGTGGTTTGGTGCCGACAGGGGGATCTCACACTGAAGCTTTCTTT. The whole variable domain, remainder taken from reference TRBV12-5 and TRBJ1-1, is DARVTQTPRHKVTEMGQEVTMRCQPILGHNTVFWYRQTMMQGLELLAYFRNRAPLDDSGMPKDRFSAEMPDATLATLKIQPSEPRDSAVYFCASGLVPTGGSHTEAFFGQGTRLTVV.

This chain joins TRBV27 and TRBJ1-4; a possible D gene is TRBD1 (6 bases). V was clipped by 6 bases and J by 5 bases, with 19 bases between them. Looked up from germline, CDR1 is MNHEY and CDR2 is SMNVEV (reference sequence). There are 16 residues in the CDR3. The CDR3 DNA sequence: TGTGCCAGCAGAGGGGCTCTTCGCCAGGGGAATGAAAAACTGTTTTTT. This gives the protein CASRGALRQGNEKLFF.

The V gene is TRBV30, the J gene TRBJ1-2; D is possibly TRBD1 (6 bases). V was clipped by 4 bases and J by 8 bases, with 17 bases between them. There are 13 residues in the CDR3. In germline, CDR1 is GTSNPN, CDR2 SVGIG (reference sequence). Here the CDR3 DNA reads TGTGCCTGGATGGGTGACAGGCTGGGAGGCTACACCTTC. Amino acid sequence: CAWMGDRLGGYTF.

This clonotype was detected a few times. J is TRBJ2-7 and V is TRBV12-3 or TRBV12-4, with TRBD1 matching 9 bases. The CDR3 spans 13 residues. J gave up 7 bases and V 9 bases, and 10 bases lay outside the gene matches. This CDR3 is CASQQGAGGEQYF. The CDR3 coding sequence is TGTGCCAGTCAACAGGGGGCAGGGGGTGAGCAGTACTTC.

Comment on this clonotype: A much larger clone lies one base from this, so it may be a read error. The chain joins TRBV7-8 to TRBJ1-1; D unresolved. Germline-derived CDR1 and CDR2 are SGHVS and FQNEAQ. The CDR3 loop spans 14 amino acids. For the CDR3, the DNA is TGTGCCAGCAGGAGTTTGAGGAAGAACACTGAAGATTTCTTT. Its protein product is CASRSLRKNTEDFF.

Only a few counts were recorded for this clonotype. This chain links TRBV7-9 with TRBJ1-4; no reliable D call. This CDR3 is built from 16 residues. Germline V CDR1 and CDR2: SEHNR, FQNEAQ (reference sequence). The V gene lost 2 bases and the J gene lost 8 bases, with 18 bases spanning the gap. This chain's CDR3 is CASSLPPEGLGEKLFF. The CDR3 DNA reads as TGTGCCAGCAGCTTACCCCCGGAAGGTTTGGGGGAAAAACTGTTTTTT.

This chain links TRBV6-1 with TRBJ2-3, with 7 bases fitting TRBD1. This CDR3 has 17 amino acids. CDR1 MNHNS and CDR2 SASEGT come from the germline V gene. V was clipped by 6 bases and J by 2 bases; unmatched bases: 14. Here the CDR3 DNA reads TGTGCCAGCAGCCACTTGGCGGAGACAGGGATCACAGATACGCAGTATTTT. It codes for CASSHLAETGITDTQYF.

This clonotype was counted a few times. The gene calls are TRBV11-2 and TRBJ1-1, with 12 bases identical to TRBD1. After removal of 2 bases from V and 1 base from J, the junction contained 5 bases not matched to a gene. This CDR3 region has 17 residues. The germline gives CDR1 SGHAT, CDR2 FQNNGV. The CDR3 is CASSLMGQGARNTEAFF. Written as DNA, the CDR3 is TGTGCCAGCAGCTTAATGGGACAGGGGGCACGGAACACTGAAGCTTTCTTT.

The chain combines TRBV7-2 with TRBJ1-3; 10 positions agree with TRBD1. V shed 5 bases, J shed 5 bases, and the junction held 6 bases outside the gene matches. Germline CDR1 SGHTA, CDR2 FQGNSA. This CDR3 region has 15 residues. The CDR3 DNA reads TGTGCCAGCAGCCCCAGACAGGGGGCCAGAAACACCATATATTTT. Protein: CASSPRQGARNTIYF.